Sequencing of this TCR beta chain was carried out in a study of cytomegalovirus exposure and HLA in healthy donors (dated by TCRdb to 2017 to 2019). The study in broad terms: An earlier analysis of several hundred of the donors reported roughly 300 Gb of sequence data and more than 90 million unique TCR beta sequences from about 180 million T cells. An early release that covered about 600 HLA-typed donors contained about 300 gigabases of sequencing data and around 85 million unique TCR sequences. Of the roughly 390 genotyped donors, about 80% fell in the genetic ancestry cluster associated with self-reported Caucasian donors. The study aimed to test whether signatures of past pathogen exposure could be identified by cataloging public T cell receptors. The study used immunosequencing to profile the T cell repertoires of 600 to 850 subjects and linked those repertoires to cytomegalovirus serostatus. In addition to the first cohort of approximately 670 subjects, a separate validation cohort of 120 different subjects was used. High-throughput TCR immunosequencing, statistical association of individual TCRs with disease status, and machine learning were combined to predict cytomegalovirus infection status. A later analysis re-examined previously published TCR beta repertoires from more than 550 donors and added high-resolution HLA genotyping to investigate patterns of TCR occurrence. Rather than using new phenotypic data, the later analysis identified candidate immune exposures from TCR beta sequences and from how often those sequences occurred across donors. An earlier analysis of roughly 580 of the donors used high-throughput TCR beta sequencing to judge whether each TCR beta V gene segment behaved as functional or pseudogenic. Donor age, sex, ethnicity and CMV serostatus were compiled together with the repertoire data. A later genetic analysis used genome-wide SNP genotypes for about 65% of the 666 donors, treating that subset as a discovery cohort. Every repertoire in the discovery cohort had been generated on one and the same sequencing platform. Class I and class II HLA loci were covered by the typing at four-digit resolution. The number of donors typed differed by locus, with roughly 629-640 for A, B, C, DRB1 and DQB1, 522 for DQA1, over 600 for DPA1, and some 450 for DPB1. Five DR-DQ haplotypes were handled as single units for association and clustering because linkage in the cohort was strong. Among about 410 genotyped donors of the cohort, an average of around 240,000 unique TCR beta nucleotide sequences was sequenced per donor, of which roughly 18% were non-productive.

With respect to this clone: What antigen it recognizes has not been identified. No base-level quality is on record; no much larger clone is a single base apart.

The germline V gene gives CDR1 as LGHNA and CDR2 as YNFKEQ. Including the terminal cysteine and phenylalanine, the CDR3 comprises 14 residues. Only CDR3 DNA remains: 42 bases, in frame from the first base. Libraries were built with the immunoSEQ multiplex PCR assay. A mixture of 60 forward primers for TCR Vbeta segments and 13 reverse primers for TCR Jbeta segments was used in the multiplex PCR. Amplification of the CDR3 region of rearranged TCR beta genes was performed with a multiplex PCR assay on genomic DNA. On the Illumina HiSeq System, the amplified TCR beta libraries were sequenced as 87-base-pair reads. As for how the authors treated the data: A later analysis counted tens of millions of unique TCR beta chains across the 600 to 850 repertoires, and 9 million to 14 million of these chains were shared by at least two donors. Raw reads were error-corrected and collapsed into unique sequences by a nearest-neighbor algorithm in which closely related sequences were merged to remove PCR and sequencing errors. Alignment of CDR3 sequences to IMGT reference sequences was used to assign V, D and J gene segments. Each retained sequence needed at least a six-nucleotide match to both a V gene segment and a J gene segment. Rearrangements were classified as productive when the CDR3 lacked stop codons and remained in frame with V and J, and all other rearrangements were classified as non-productive. Following IMGT convention, CDR3 was defined as the stretch from the second conserved V-encoded cysteine to the conserved J-encoded phenylalanine. In an earlier analysis of more than 550 of the donors, sequences lacking an unambiguous match to a single V gene segment were excluded. In an earlier analysis of 587 of the donors, V segments were called functional above 56.7% productive rearrangements and were called segregating when the between-donor standard deviation exceeded 5%. A statistical classification framework was built to diagnose cytomegalovirus status from the catalog of TCR beta chain sequences. In a later analysis, V and J genes were assigned by comparing TCR nucleotide sequences against IMGT/GENE-DB human TR gene sequences. In a later analysis, CDR3 sequences and most-parsimonious VDJ recombination scenarios were assigned using the TCRdist pipeline. In a later analysis, each TCR beta chain was defined by its CDR3 amino acid sequence together with its V-gene family, and reads lacking a unique V-gene family were excluded. As a way to deal with suspected cross-contamination and a sequencing artifact, a later analysis dropped 450 to 700 nucleotide sequences that were highly shared and had low generation probability. A later analysis calculated a clonal expansion index for each public chain from normalized within-repertoire ranks of inferred template counts. In a later analysis, generation probabilities were computed with a VDJ recombination model fitted to out-of-frame rearrangements, and the resulting probabilities were checked against IGoR. A later analysis scored TCR-TCR, TCR-HLA and TCR-CMV co-occurrence with hypergeometric tests, applying a repertoire-size bias correction to TCR pairs. To estimate false discovery rates, a later analysis permuted the HLA or CMV assignments 20 times. In a later analysis, co-occurring TCRs were grouped using DBSCAN, and TCRdist sequence similarity was added for clustering within HLA-allele-positive subsets. Repertoires with fewer than 30,000 or more than 120,000 public chains were left out of co-occurrence clustering, as were five repertoires with anomalous nucleotide sharing. What TCRdb holds here is the immuneACCESS table cut down to in-frame rearrangements. Part of the clones is not present; checked against another copy, under half of the missing clones reflect an unresolved V gene, and the others are unexplained. The V and J calls and clone size come from that table; D and trimming were worked out from the DNA. The sample profile shows 190,000 or so clones; over 65% of them were found once. The ten largest account for around 0.1% of the sample.

The cohort comprised 710 or so healthy bone marrow donors. At the time of sampling, every cohort member was nominally healthy, though immune exposures that went unrecorded were likely present. The donor was CMV seronegative and belonged to the group of around 350 seronegative cohort members. A peripheral blood sample was collected from each donor, and TCR beta sequencing was performed on peripheral blood mononuclear cells. The Qiagen DNeasy Blood Extraction Kit was used to extract genomic DNA from the blood cell samples. The paper's findings and limits, for the study overall: In a later analysis, 16,951 TCR beta sequences were associated with specific HLA alleles at a false discovery rate of 0.05. V-gene and J-gene trimming of TCR beta chains was associated with a missense DCLRE1C variant in a later genetic analysis, and the association was replicated in an independent cohort. In this cohort, only TCR beta chains were sequenced, and detectable features were limited by the absence of alpha or paired-chain data. A total of about 180 TCR beta chains were listed by the study as associated with cytomegalovirus. Because the 87-base-pair reads could not distinguish some IMGT-functional V segments, including TRBV6-2 and TRBV6-3, those segments were excluded. Because counts were too low, 15 or so rarely observed V segments, including chromosome 9 orphons, were excluded from the earlier analysis of about 500 of the donors. A group of highly shared sequence variants was considered likely to be a technical artifact of the sequencing pipeline. In a later analysis, TCR association rates were found to vary across HLA loci, with the most associated TCRs seen for DRB1 alleles and the fewest for HLA-C alleles. Compared with equally common non-associated chains, HLA-associated TCR beta chains in a later analysis were more clonally expanded and had lower generation probabilities. In vitro tests confirmed that a few of the cytomegalovirus-associated TCR beta chains recognize cytomegalovirus antigens. In an earlier analysis of 587 of the donors, most TCR beta V segments appeared in productive rearrangements about 87% or about 30% of the time, broadly matching IMGT annotations. In a later analysis, most CMV-associated TCR beta chains were found to appear HLA-restricted, with HLA associations seemingly driven largely by CMV exposure. A further reported finding was that TCR beta sequences accurately predicted the HLA-A and HLA-B alleles for most subjects in the first cohort. The authors suggested that the approach could potentially be extended to other disease states and immunological phenotypes. Linkage disequilibrium might explain the correlated functional status among segregating V segments, but an unknown experimental factor could not be excluded. In both the original and validation cohorts, the classifier was reported to diagnose cytomegalovirus status with high specificity and sensitivity. A later analysis reported that several top co-occurrence clusters appeared linked to parvovirus B19, influenza, CMV and Epstein-Barr virus. HLA typing was unavailable for some donors at each locus, so association tests used only the typed subset. Strong co-occurrence of HLA alleles, especially DR and DQ, made assigning TCR associations to individual alleles difficult. Most TCR sequences were observed very rarely across donors, whereas some public TCRs were present in many individuals. Roughly uniform sequencing depth across donors was assumed in presence/absence analyses, although this assumption may not hold. A later genetic analysis reported fewer N-insertions in productive TCRs among donors in an Asian-associated ancestry cluster than the approximately 700-donor mean. CMV serostatus was the only immune exposure information available for the cohort.

In this chain, TRBV4-2 is recombined with TRBJ2-5, with 12 bases in between that match TRBD2. Judging by the DNA end, TRBJ2-7 fits better; the J call may be wrong. The TCR was taken from a boy aged 2 to 10 in good health and CMV-seronegative. Sample: PBMCs. Read as DNA, the sequence is TGTGCCAGCAGCCAACTAGCGGGGGGGCGCGAGCAGTACTTC. Its product reads: CASSQLAGGREQYF.